This T cell receptor beta chain appears in the sequencing data of a study of radiotherapy plus CTLA-4 blockade in lung cancer. Study-level background: Objective responses were documented in over 15% of patients, with disease control in approximately 32%.

TCRdb keeps only in-frame clones here, not all; method: immunoSEQ multiplex PCR. The sample shows tens of thousands of clones, around 87% of them seen only once. The germline V and J ends were trimmed by 5 bases and 4 bases, with 12 bases remaining between them. Germline CDR1 SGHTA, CDR2 FQGNSA. This CDR3 has 14 residues. Notes on the study in general: In blood, after radiotherapy plus ipilimumab, tumor-derived TCR clones expanded. Early clone dynamics of blood T cells, plus interferon-beta, reportedly predicted response best.

As concerns this clone: Its antigen is not known.

V usage is TRBV7-2 and J usage is TRBJ1-5, with a possible D match to TRBD1 (6 bases). Specimen: peripheral blood, collected from a patient treated with radiotherapy plus ipilimumab. This clonotype was obtained from a human donor with non-small cell lung cancer who had stable disease on radiotherapy plus ipilimumab. CDR3 loop: CASSEGGPNQPQHF. The CDR3, as DNA: TGTGCCAGCAGCGAAGGGGGTCCAAATCAGCCCCAGCATTTT. The full variable domain, with the rest looked up from reference TRBV7-2 and TRBJ1-5, is GAGVSQSPSNKVTEKGKDVELRCDPISGHTALYWYRQSLGQGLEFLIYFQGNSAPDKSGLPSDRFSAERTGGSVSTLTIQRTQQEDSAVYLCASSEGGPNQPQHFGDGTRLSIL.